One sample yielded the 17 T cell receptor beta chains listed below, sequenced in a study of long-term antiretroviral therapy in people with HIV. Survey-level immunoSEQ v3.0 assays were run. The method was immunoSEQ multiplex PCR; TCRdb's version includes in-frame clones alone and lacks a portion of them. The sample includes 15,000 to 20,000 clones, 60% to 85% seen only once; the top ten take nearly 6.5%. The material sequenced was unsorted PBMCs, taken at the start of antiretroviral therapy, before treatment. Receptors originate from a man aged 18 to 30 with HIV.

The genes are TRBV4-2 and TRBJ2-4; 9 nucleotides align to TRBD1. Germline values: CDR1 LGHNA, CDR2 YNFKEQ. After removal of 2 bases from V and 7 bases from J, the junction contained 6 bases not matched to a gene. This CDR3 contains 15 residues. The CDR3 is CASSQFRTGENIQYF. DNA of the CDR3: TGTGCCAGCAGCCAATTTCGGACAGGGGAGAACATTCAGTACTTC.

The V gene is TRBV9, the J gene TRBJ2-1; the D gene is possibly TRBD2 (6 bases). Germline V gene data show CDR1 as SGDLS and CDR2 as YYNGEE. V shed 0 bases and J shed 4 bases, with 20 bases lying between them. The CDR3 totals 18 residues. CDR3 in amino acids: CASSVAGLPGGSYNEQFF. CDR3 bases: TGTGCCAGCAGCGTAGCGGGTCTACCTGGGGGGTCTTACAATGAGCAGTTCTTC. The full variable domain, rest sourced from reference TRBV9 and TRBJ2-1, is DSGVTQTPKHLITATGQRVTLRCSPRSGDLSVYWYQQSLDQGLQFLIQYYNGEERAKGNILERFSAQQFPDLHSELNLSSLELGDSALYFCASSVAGLPGGSYNEQFFGPGTRLTVL.

This chain uses TRBV4-2 with TRBJ2-7; either TRBD1 or TRBD2 may supply D (5 bases each). This CDR3 comprises 13 residues. CDR1 is LGHNA, CDR2 YNFKEQ, per germline. V lost 1 base and J 3 bases, leaving 7 bases between the germline ends. This CDR3 reads CASSQGDHYEQYF. CDR3 nucleotides: TGTGCCAGCAGCCAAGGGGACCACTACGAGCAGTACTTC.

The chain links TRBV7-8 to TRBJ1-1; tentatively, D is TRBD1 (5 bases). The V gene lost 1 base and the J gene lost 4 bases, with 10 bases spanning the gap. CDR3 size: 14 residues. The germline V gene encodes CDR1 SGHVS and CDR2 FQNEAQ. DNA of the CDR3: TGTGCCAGCAGCTTAGAGGGGCAGGGCACTGAAGCTTTCTTT. This sequence encodes CASSLEGQGTEAFF.

This chain connects TRBV19 to TRBJ1-3; D is undetermined. The CDR3 spans 15 residues. Germline V lookup: CDR1 LNHDA, CDR2 SQIVND (reference sequence). V was cut by 1 base and J by 0 bases, with 7 bases left in between. The CDR3 nucleotides are TGTGCCAGTAGTATAGGTCCGAACTCTGGAAACACCATATATTTT. Its protein product is CASSIGPNSGNTIYF.

This chain joins TRBV2 and TRBJ2-7, with TRBD2 as a possible D gene (5 bases). The V end was cut by 0 bases, the J end by 0 bases, with 9 bases between. The germline CDR1 and CDR2 sequences are SNHLY and FYNNEI. The CDR3 is 15 residues long. The CDR3 spells CASSEALGDSYEQYF. The DNA for the CDR3 is TGTGCCAGCAGTGAAGCGCTCGGGGACTCCTACGAGCAGTACTTC.

The J gene is TRBJ1-1, the V gene TRBV19, with TRBD1 as a possible D gene (5 bases). This CDR3 contains 14 residues. Per the germline V gene, CDR1 is LNHDA and CDR2 is SQIVND (reference sequence). Here the CDR3 reads CVATRGPGSTEAFF. The CDR3 coding sequence is TGTGTCGCGACCCGAGGCCCAGGGAGCACTGAAGCTTTCTTT.

This clone was picked up one time. The rearrangement joins TRBV27 to TRBJ2-5; 7 bases align to TRBD1. V trimming: 6 bases; J trimming: 7 bases; junction bases outside the gene matches: 11. Germline V gene sequence: CDR1 MNHEY, CDR2 SMNVEV (reference sequence). CDR3 length equals 14 residues. CDR3 DNA sequence: TGTGCCAGCAGCCGTTGGGGGACAGCCAGGACCCAGTACTTC. Protein: CASSRWGTARTQYF.

V gene TRBV2 combines with J gene TRBJ2-3; D gene uncertain. Trimming stripped 4 bases from V and 1 base from J, with 15 bases between. The germline gives CDR1 SNHLY, CDR2 FYNNEI. The CDR3 contains 16 residues. DNA for the CDR3: TGTGCCAGCAGTGTTTACAGCCTATCGGGCACAGATACGCAGTATTTT. It specifies CASSVYSLSGTDTQYF. Using reference TRBV2 and TRBJ2-3 for the parts outside the CDR3, the full variable domain is EPEVTQTPSHQVTQMGQEVILRCVPISNHLYFYWYRQILGQKVEFLVSFYNNEISEKSEIFDDQFSVERPDGSNFTLKIRSTKLEDSAMYFCASSVYSLSGTDTQYFGPGTRLTVL.

This chain uses TRBV28 with TRBJ2-7, with D possibly being TRBD2 (6 bases). Germline-derived CDR1 and CDR2 are MDHEN and SYDVKM. V dropped 5 bases and J dropped 0 bases, with 17 bases sitting between them. This CDR3 has 16 amino acids. CDR3 loop: CASSPPLGGGSYEQYF. CDR3 sequence (DNA): TGTGCCAGCAGTCCCCCCCTGGGGGGAGGCTCCTACGAGCAGTACTTC. The variable domain in full, with the rest retrieved from reference TRBV28 and TRBJ2-7, is DVKVTQSSRYLVKRTGEKVFLECVQDMDHENMFWYRQDPGLGLRLIYFSYDVKMKEKGDIPEGYSVSREKKERFSLILESASTNQTSMYLCASSPPLGGGSYEQYFGPGTRLTVT.

This clone was picked up a small number of times. The chain is built from TRBV27 and TRBJ2-7; D is unresolved. There are 14 residues in the CDR3. Germline assignment: CDR1 MNHEY and CDR2 SMNVEV (reference sequence). V lost 4 bases to trimming and J lost 0 bases, with 10 bases between them. The DNA for the CDR3 is TGTGCCAGCAGTTACGGACCCCCCTCCTACGAGCAGTACTTC. Its protein product is CASSYGPPSYEQYF.

The chain joins TRBV11-2 to TRBJ1-2; 8 bases agree with TRBD1. The CDR3 sequence is 18 residues long. In germline, CDR1 is SGHAT, CDR2 FQNNGV. V was clipped by 0 bases and J by 7 bases; unmatched bases: 16. CDR3 nucleotides: TGTGCCAGCAGCTTAGATCAGATGACACTTGGACAGGGAAGTGGCTACACCTTC. Its translation is CASSLDQMTLGQGSGYTF.

The chain couples TRBV16 to TRBJ2-7; 7 positions match TRBD1. This CDR3 has 14 amino acids. Per germline, CDR1 KGHSY and CDR2 FQNENV. Trimming at V came to 7 bases and at J to 2 bases, leaving 8 bases not matched to a gene. The CDR3 here is CASTPGDSPYEQYF. The CDR3 bases are TGTGCCAGCACCCCCGGGGACAGTCCCTACGAGCAGTACTTC.

The rearrangement links TRBV20-1 to TRBJ1-1; the D is unclear. V lost 7 bases to trimming and J lost 4 bases, with 10 bases between them. The germline V gene has CDR1 DFQATT and CDR2 SNEGSKA (reference sequence). CDR3 length: 11 residues. Here the CDR3 DNA reads TGCAGTGAACTGGGGATCACTGAAGCTTTCTTT. It specifies CSELGITEAFF.

The rearrangement uses TRBV7-9 and TRBJ2-7, with unresolved D. Trimming took off 4 bases at V and 5 bases at J, with 12 bases between the two ends. Germline CDR1 reads SEHNR; CDR2 reads FQNEAQ (reference sequence). This CDR3 comprises 13 residues. CDR3 coding DNA: TGTGCCAGCAGCTCCCGAAGTGCCCACGAGCAGTACTTC. This gives the protein CASSSRSAHEQYF.

V gene TRBV18 combines with J gene TRBJ2-7, with TRBD1 identical over 8 bases. The length of the CDR3 is 16 residues. The V and J ends lost 3 bases and 1 base, in that order; junction bases with no gene match: 8. The germline V gene encodes CDR1 KGHSH and CDR2 LQKENI. The CDR3 DNA follows: TGTGCCAGCTCACCTAACGGACAGGGCGTATCCTACGAGCAGTACTTC. As protein: CASSPNGQGVSYEQYF. Drawing the rest from reference TRBV18 and TRBJ2-7, the complete variable domain is NAGVMQNPRHLVRRRGQEARLRCSPMKGHSHVYWYRQLPEEGLKFMVYLQKENIIDESGMPKERFSAEFPKEGPSILRIQQVVRGDSAAYFCASSPNGQGVSYEQYFGPGTRLTVT.

This chain uses TRBV7-2 with TRBJ2-7, with TRBD2 matching over 7 bases. Trimming took 1 base from V and 5 from J; bases not matched to a gene: 5. CDR3 length equals 14 residues. Germline CDR1 SGHTA, CDR2 FQGNSA. The CDR3 coding sequence is TGTGCCAGCAGCTTAGTTTCGGGGGGAAACGAGCAGTACTTC. Translating gives CASSLVSGGNEQYF.